A selection of T cell receptor beta chains follows, all from one sample in a study of blood T cell repertoires in COVID-19. Assay used: immunoSEQ multiplex PCR; TCRdb lists only in-frame clones, some missing. Altogether more than 200,000 clones are present, around nine tenths being singletons, with the ten largest covering roughly 5%. The source material was peripheral blood. All receptors come from a woman aged 60-75 years with COVID-19, enrolled during active disease. CDR3s include the opening cysteine and the closing phenylalanine or tryptophan. D genes are given only for firm matches. Only part of the rows carry a size: once, few, many, or a class if the clone is expanded.

cdr3_length: 18
d_call: .
j_call: TRBJ2-1
clone_size: few
v_call: TRBV7-3
cdr3_nt: TGTGCCAGCAGCCTTAGACCCCCTACGGGAGTTCTGACGAATGAGCAGTTCTTC
cdr3_aa: CASSLRPPTGVLTNEQFF

cdr3_length: 16
d_call: TRBD1
j_call: TRBJ1-1
clone_size: .
v_call: TRBV5-1
cdr3_nt: TGCGCCAGCAGCACGGACAGGGGTATCATGAACACTGAAGCTTTCTTT
cdr3_aa: CASSTDRGIMNTEAFF

cdr3_length: 16
d_call: .
j_call: TRBJ1-2
clone_size: .
v_call: TRBV15
cdr3_nt: TGTGCCACCAGCAGAGATTGGGGCGGGGAGTCGGGTGGCTACACCTTC
cdr3_aa: CATSRDWGGESGGYTF

cdr3_length: 13
d_call: .
j_call: TRBJ1-5
clone_size: .
v_call: TRBV7-2
cdr3_nt: TGTGCCAGCAGCTTGATCTCGGGTCAGCCCCAGCATTTT
cdr3_aa: CASSLISGQPQHF

cdr3_length: 16
d_call: TRBD2
j_call: TRBJ2-1
clone_size: .
v_call: TRBV11-2
cdr3_nt: TGTGCCAGCAGCTTAGACCGGGCTAGCGGGAGTAATGAGCAGTTCTTC
cdr3_aa: CASSLDRASGSNEQFF

cdr3_length: 17
d_call: .
j_call: TRBJ2-1
clone_size: few
v_call: TRBV11-2
cdr3_nt: TGTGCCAGCAGCTTATCGGAGTTCGGGAGTGCCTACAATGAGCAGTTCTTC
cdr3_aa: CASSLSEFGSAYNEQFF

cdr3_length: 14
d_call: .
j_call: TRBJ2-2
clone_size: once
v_call: TRBV19
cdr3_nt: TGTGCCAGTAGTATAGGACAGACCACCGGGGAGCTGTTTTTT
cdr3_aa: CASSIGQTTGELFF

cdr3_length: 14
d_call: .
j_call: TRBJ2-7
clone_size: .
v_call: TRBV11-3
cdr3_nt: TGTGCCAGCAGCCCCCAGGGCGGCTCCTACGAGCAGTACTTC
cdr3_aa: CASSPQGGSYEQYF

cdr3_length: 12
d_call: TRBD1
j_call: TRBJ1-1
clone_size: .
v_call: TRBV20-1
cdr3_nt: TGCAGTGCTAGTCCAGGGGGCACTGAAGCTTTCTTT
cdr3_aa: CSASPGGTEAFF

cdr3_length: 15
d_call: .
j_call: TRBJ1-6
clone_size: .
v_call: TRBV7-3
cdr3_nt: TGTGCCAGCAGCTTAACGTCAGGGAATAATTCACCCCTCCACTTT
cdr3_aa: CASSLTSGNNSPLHF

cdr3_length: 14
d_call: .
j_call: TRBJ1-5
clone_size: .
v_call: TRBV25-1
cdr3_nt: TGTGCCAGCAGTGAGTCGGGTCTCAATCAGCCCCAGCATTTT
cdr3_aa: CASSESGLNQPQHF

cdr3_length: 14
d_call: .
j_call: TRBJ2-1
clone_size: .
v_call: TRBV29-1
cdr3_nt: TGCAGCGTGGAAACAGGAGACCGTTACAATGAGCAGTTCTTC
cdr3_aa: CSVETGDRYNEQFF

cdr3_length: 14
d_call: TRBD1
j_call: TRBJ2-2
clone_size: .
v_call: TRBV19
cdr3_nt: TGTGCCAGTAGCCGGGACAGGGGCACCGGGGAGCTGTTTTTT
cdr3_aa: CASSRDRGTGELFF

cdr3_length: 16
d_call: TRBD2
j_call: TRBJ2-1
clone_size: once
v_call: TRBV13
cdr3_nt: TGTGCCAGCAGCTCTACCGGGACTAGTCCCCGCAATGAGCAGTTCTTC
cdr3_aa: CASSSTGTSPRNEQFF

cdr3_length: 15
d_call: .
j_call: TRBJ1-4
clone_size: .
v_call: TRBV9
cdr3_nt: TGTGCCAGCAGCACCACAGGAACAACTAATGAAAAACTGTTTTTT
cdr3_aa: CASSTTGTTNEKLFF

cdr3_length: 13
d_call: TRBD1
j_call: TRBJ1-1
clone_size: .
v_call: TRBV11-3
cdr3_nt: TGTGCCAGCAGCAGAGGACAGGACACTGAAGCTTTCTTT
cdr3_aa: CASSRGQDTEAFF

cdr3_length: 15
d_call: TRBD1
j_call: TRBJ2-7
clone_size: .
v_call: TRBV6-2/TRBV6-3
cdr3_nt: TGTGCCAGCAGCCAGCTCCTTCAGGGGGCGCGGGAGCAGTACTTC
cdr3_aa: CASSQLLQGAREQYF

cdr3_length: 15
d_call: .
j_call: TRBJ1-2
clone_size: once
v_call: TRBV28
cdr3_nt: TGTGCCAGCAACTTGGGGGGAAGTATGGGGTATGGCTACACCTTC
cdr3_aa: CASNLGGSMGYGYTF

cdr3_length: 16
d_call: TRBD2
j_call: TRBJ2-4
clone_size: once
v_call: TRBV27
cdr3_nt: TGTGCCAGCAGTTTTGGGCTAGCGGAAACCAAAAACATTCAGTACTTC
cdr3_aa: CASSFGLAETKNIQYF

cdr3_length: 15
d_call: .
j_call: TRBJ2-1
clone_size: .
v_call: TRBV5-5
cdr3_nt: TGTGCCAGCAGCTTGATTGCAGGGATTGGCAATGAGCAGTTCTTC
cdr3_aa: CASSLIAGIGNEQFF

cdr3_length: 14
d_call: .
j_call: TRBJ2-1
clone_size: .
v_call: TRBV3-1/TRBV3-2
cdr3_nt: TGTGCCAGCAAGCGACGGGACTCCTACAATGAGCAGTTCTTC
cdr3_aa: CASKRRDSYNEQFF

cdr3_length: 14
d_call: TRBD1
j_call: TRBJ1-1
clone_size: .
v_call: TRBV18
cdr3_nt: TGTGCCAGCTCACCCACCGGGACAGGGGGTCTAGCTTTCTTT
cdr3_aa: CASSPTGTGGLAFF

cdr3_length: 13
d_call: .
j_call: TRBJ2-7
clone_size: .
v_call: TRBV13
cdr3_nt: TGTGCCAGCAGCTTAGTAGGCCCGGGGGAGCAGTACTTC
cdr3_aa: CASSLVGPGEQYF

cdr3_length: 15
d_call: TRBD1
j_call: TRBJ1-5
clone_size: few
v_call: TRBV28
cdr3_nt: TGTGCCAGCAGTCCTCTGGACAGGGAGAATCAGCCCCAGCATTTT
cdr3_aa: CASSPLDRENQPQHF

cdr3_length: 14
d_call: .
j_call: TRBJ2-7
clone_size: .
v_call: TRBV28
cdr3_nt: TGTGCCAGCAGGGGAGGTGGCCCCCGCTACGAGCAGTACTTC
cdr3_aa: CASRGGGPRYEQYF

cdr3_length: 15
d_call: TRBD2
j_call: TRBJ2-3
clone_size: .
v_call: TRBV27
cdr3_nt: TGTGCCAGCAGTTTATTCCGGACTAGGACAGATACGCAGTATTTT
cdr3_aa: CASSLFRTRTDTQYF

cdr3_length: 16
d_call: .
j_call: TRBJ2-2
clone_size: .
v_call: TRBV19
cdr3_nt: TGTGCCACAAAGCCTAGCCGGAATGTGTACACCGGGGAGCTGTTTTTT
cdr3_aa: CATKPSRNVYTGELFF

cdr3_length: 13
d_call: .
j_call: TRBJ2-3
clone_size: .
v_call: TRBV28
cdr3_nt: TGTGCCAGCAGCCCCCAAGCGACCGGTACGCAGTATTTT
cdr3_aa: CASSPQATGTQYF

cdr3_length: 12
d_call: .
j_call: TRBJ1-1
clone_size: .
v_call: TRBV19
cdr3_nt: TGTGCCAGTAGTACTCCTGTCGGTGAAGCTTTCTTT
cdr3_aa: CASSTPVGEAFF

cdr3_length: 12
d_call: .
j_call: TRBJ2-7
clone_size: .
v_call: TRBV18
cdr3_nt: TGTGCCAGCTCACCTTCGTCCTACGAGCAGTACTTC
cdr3_aa: CASSPSSYEQYF

cdr3_length: 13
d_call: TRBD2
j_call: TRBJ2-3
clone_size: .
v_call: TRBV12-3/TRBV12-4
cdr3_nt: TGTGCCAGCAGGGCGGTGGGGGGGGATACGCAGTATTTT
cdr3_aa: CASRAVGGDTQYF

cdr3_length: 15
d_call: TRBD1
j_call: TRBJ1-2
clone_size: few
v_call: TRBV7-2
cdr3_nt: TGTGCCAGCAGCCTACGCCCCGGGACAGGGTATGGCTACACCTTC
cdr3_aa: CASSLRPGTGYGYTF

cdr3_length: 14
d_call: TRBD1
j_call: TRBJ2-7
clone_size: once
v_call: TRBV5-6
cdr3_nt: TGTGCCAGCAGCATGACAGGGGTTTGGGACGAGCAGTACTTC
cdr3_aa: CASSMTGVWDEQYF

cdr3_length: 13
d_call: .
j_call: TRBJ1-5
clone_size: .
v_call: TRBV7-2
cdr3_nt: TGTGCCAGCAGCTTAGAGCGGTTTCAGCCCCAGCATTTT
cdr3_aa: CASSLERFQPQHF

cdr3_length: 14
d_call: .
j_call: TRBJ1-2
clone_size: .
v_call: TRBV28
cdr3_nt: TGTGCCAGCAGTTTATCAGCAGGGTACTATGGCTACACCTTC
cdr3_aa: CASSLSAGYYGYTF

cdr3_length: 15
d_call: .
j_call: TRBJ2-2
clone_size: .
v_call: TRBV7-2
cdr3_nt: TGTGCCAGCAGCTTACATCTACCCAACACCGGGGAGCTGTTTTTT
cdr3_aa: CASSLHLPNTGELFF

cdr3_length: 13
d_call: .
j_call: TRBJ2-1
clone_size: once
v_call: TRBV11-3
cdr3_nt: TGTGCCAGCAGCTTAGACGGGTGGGGCTTGCAGTTCTTC
cdr3_aa: CASSLDGWGLQFF